These 11 T cell receptor beta chains originate from one sample sequenced in a study of control samples from healthy donors and cancer patients. Assay used: immunoSEQ multiplex PCR; TCRdb lists only in-frame clones, some missing. The sample records tens of thousands of clones, roughly 80% being singletons. Material for sequencing was PBMCs. The receptors come from an older man with lung cancer.

The rearrangement links TRBV7-9 to TRBJ2-6; D gene uncertain. CDR1 and CDR2 (germline): SEHNR, FQNEAQ (reference sequence). Between the trimmed V and J ends, which lost 1 base and 0 bases, there was a span of 16 bases. This CDR3 has 19 residues. CDR3 residues: CASSLGARMPLSGANVLTF. The CDR3 DNA reads TGTGCCAGCAGCTTAGGGGCTAGGATGCCCCTCTCTGGGGCCAACGTCCTGACTTTC.

The gene calls are TRBV7-2 and TRBJ2-2; 10 bases agree with TRBD2. The germline V gene encodes CDR1 SGHTA and CDR2 FQGNSA. The CDR3 covers 15 residues. J gave up 4 bases and V 4 bases, and 3 bases lay outside the gene matches. In nucleotides, the CDR3 is TGTGCCAGCAGCTCGGGACTAGCGATCACCGGGGAGCTGTTTTTT. Translating gives CASSSGLAITGELFF.

This clone was seen once. The rearrangement uses TRBV2 and TRBJ2-2; TRBD1 matches 7 bases. Germline V gene sequence: CDR1 SNHLY, CDR2 FYNNEI. The length of the CDR3 is 14 residues. V gave up 6 bases and J gave up 1 base; unmatched junction bases: 2. The CDR3 protein is CASRHRGNTGELFF. In DNA form, the CDR3 reads TGTGCCAGCAGGCACAGGGGGAACACCGGGGAGCTGTTTTTT.

The CDR3 spells CASSRGTGVSGNTIYF. DNA of the CDR3: TGTGCCAGCAGTCGAGGGACAGGGGTTTCTGGAAACACCATATATTTT. The chain combines TRBV14 with TRBJ1-3, with 10 nucleotides matching TRBD1. V dropped 6 bases and J dropped 1; count of bases not matched to a gene: 6. The CDR3 has 16 amino acids. Per the germline V gene, CDR1 is SGHDN and CDR2 is FVKESK. Using reference TRBV14 and TRBJ1-3 for the parts outside the CDR3, the full variable domain is EAGVTQFPSHSVIEKGQTVTLRCDPISGHDNLYWYRRVMGKEIKFLLHFVKESKQDESGMPNNRFLAERTGGTYSTLKVQPAELEDSGVYFCASSRGTGVSGNTIYFGEGSWLTVV.

The V gene is TRBV6-2 or TRBV6-3, the J gene TRBJ2-7, with 8 bases identical to TRBD2. CDR1 and CDR2 (germline): MNHEY, SVGEGT. This CDR3 contains 13 residues. The J segment lost 5 bases and the V segment lost 6 bases, leaving 6 bases of the junction unmatched. For the CDR3, the DNA is TGTGCCAGCAGCGGACTAGCCCAAAACGAGCAGTACTTC. It yields the protein CASSGLAQNEQYF.

This chain connects TRBV5-6 to TRBJ2-2, with 9 positions matching TRBD1. CDR3 length: 19 amino acids. Germline CDR1 is SGHDT and CDR2 is YYEEEE. J lost 3 bases, V lost 3 bases, and 15 bases had no gene match. The CDR3 protein is CASSSPRFRDRGDTGELFF. DNA for the CDR3: TGTGCCAGCAGCTCACCGCGTTTTAGAGACAGGGGGGACACCGGGGAGCTGTTTTTT.

The chain couples TRBV5-6 to TRBJ2-5, with D maybe TRBD1 (6 bases). CDR1 and CDR2 from the germline V gene are SGHDT and YYEEEE. This CDR3 comprises 15 residues. The V end lost 4 bases, the J end lost 5 bases, and 18 bases lay between the germline ends. This chain's CDR3 is CASSPGLTGPETQYF. In DNA, the CDR3 is TGTGCCAGCAGCCCGGGCCTGACAGGACCCGAGACCCAGTACTTC.

The gene calls are TRBV6-2 or TRBV6-3 and TRBJ2-1; D not resolved. CDR1 MNHEY and CDR2 SVGEGT come from the germline V gene. The CDR3 spans 12 residues. V dropped 6 bases and J dropped 8 bases, with 11 bases sitting between them. CDR3 coding DNA: TGTGCCAGCAGCCCCCTGGTGGATGAGCAGTTCTTC. Translated: CASSPLVDEQFF.

In its sample, this clone was seen once. This chain links TRBV4-3 with TRBJ1-1; D uncertain. With 2 bases removed from V and 3 bases from J, the gap between germline ends came to 13 bases. Germline assignment: CDR1 LGHNA and CDR2 YSLEER. CDR3 length: 15 amino acids. CDR3 loop: CASSQSSVQYTEAFF. In DNA form, the CDR3 reads TGCGCCAGCAGCCAATCTAGCGTTCAATACACTGAAGCTTTCTTT.

The chain's CDR3 is CATKRIGPNTGELFF. For the CDR3, the DNA is TGTGCCACCAAAAGGATAGGTCCGAACACCGGGGAGCTGTTTTTT. The rearrangement links TRBV19 to TRBJ2-2; D call uncertain. The V gene's germline CDR1 is LNHDA and CDR2 SQIVND (reference sequence). This CDR3 is 15 amino acids long. Trimming removed 10 bases from V and 0 bases from J, with 15 bases in between.

This clone was counted ten times or more. The chain carries TRBV7-6 and TRBJ2-3, with 13 bases fitting TRBD2. The CDR3 has 17 amino acids. CDR1 is SGHVS, CDR2 FNYEAQ, per germline. V trimming: 3 bases; J trimming: 6 bases; junction bases outside the gene matches: 9. CDR3 DNA: TGTGCCAGCAGCTTGACCTGGACTAGCGGGGGTGGTGATACGCAGTATTTT. As protein: CASSLTWTSGGGDTQYF.